Given below is one T cell receptor (beta chain) in context. No antigen is known for it. All donors were healthy, and all were Caucasian. The source of the sample is a study of identical twins. General study points: High-abundance cord blood beta clonotypes had fewer insertions; memory repertoires showed none. Conclusions were based on cross-sectional statistical analysis, without following the same donors.

Template switching introduced a universal primer site, and the cDNA bore unique molecular identifiers. Each CDR3 protein gets one entry after TCRdb re-called the 5' RACE reads with MiXCR. The sample shows nearly 900,000 distinct CDR3 sequences, roughly 12% of them seen only once. The CDR3 contains 13 residues. The germline V gene has CDR1 SEHNR and CDR2 FQNEAQ (reference sequence). V lost 1 base and J 7 bases, leaving 10 bases between the germline ends. This sample was also put to use in a study of yellow fever vaccine responses in identical twins.

The rearrangement uses TRBV7-9 and TRBJ1-2; D is perhaps TRBD1 (6 bases). Sequenced material: PBMCs. This TCR was recovered from a woman between 18 and 29 years old in good health. CDR3 region: CASSLGQAAGYTF. In DNA form, the CDR3 reads TGTGCCAGCAGCTTAGGACAGGCCGCTGGCTACACCTTC.